A single sample is the source of the 27 T cell receptor beta chains below, sequenced in a study of cytotoxic CD8 clonotypes in ibrutinib-treated CLL. The repertoire was sequenced with immunoSEQ multiplex PCR; TCRdb's copy has only in-frame clones and lacks some. The sample has approximately 45,000 clones, roughly 76% seen once. Sequenced here: PBMCs, sampled after 12 months of ibrutinib treatment. The receptors shown here come from a human donor with chronic lymphocytic leukemia.

A few counts support this clone. The V call is TRBV2, the J call TRBJ2-7; TRBD1 aligns across 10 bases. CDR3 length: 13 amino acids. Per germline, CDR1 SNHLY and CDR2 FYNNEI. J lost 3 bases, V lost 6 bases, and 2 bases had no gene match. For the CDR3, the DNA is TGTGCCAGCAGCGGGACAGGGGACTACGAGCAGTACTTC. It translates to CASSGTGDYEQYF.

This clone was observed once. The J gene is TRBJ1-1, the V gene TRBV5-8; no definite D call. This CDR3 has 13 amino acids. Germline loops: CDR1 SGHTS, CDR2 YDEGEE. V was cut by 3 bases and J by 11 bases, with 17 bases left in between. The DNA for the CDR3 is TGTGCCAGCAGCTCGGGCCTACCCGGAGGGGCTTTCTTT. It yields the protein CASSSGLPGGAFF.

This rearrangement joins TRBV7-9 to TRBJ2-7; maybe TRBD1 (6 bases). Trimming removed 5 bases from V and 4 bases from J, with 12 bases in between. The CDR3 is made up of 13 amino acids. The germline gives CDR1 SEHNR, CDR2 FQNEAQ (reference sequence). This CDR3 reads CASSLTGWYEQYF. As DNA, the CDR3 is TGTGCCAGCAGCCTAACAGGGTGGTACGAGCAGTACTTC. Combining the CDR3 with reference TRBV7-9 and TRBJ2-7 gives the whole variable domain DTGVSQNPRHKITKRGQNVTFRCDPISEHNRLYWYRQTLGQGPEFLTYFQNEAQLEKSRLLSDRFSAERPKGSFSTLEIQRTEQGDSAMYLCASSLTGWYEQYFGPGTRLTVT.

The rearrangement links TRBV4-1 to TRBJ1-4; D not certain. Germline V gene data show CDR1 as MGHRA and CDR2 as YSYEKL. Trimming stripped 0 bases from V and 6 bases from J, with 8 bases between. This CDR3 is built from 14 residues. CDR3 amino acids: CASSQEREDEKLFF. CDR3 in DNA: TGCGCCAGCAGCCAAGAAAGGGAGGATGAAAAACTGTTTTTT.

The chain links TRBV2 to TRBJ2-5, with unresolved D. V was trimmed by 9 bases and J by 4 bases, leaving 9 bases between them. This CDR3 is built from 11 residues. The V gene's germline CDR1 is SNHLY and CDR2 FYNNEI. The CDR3 loop reads CARALGETQYF. CDR3 nucleotides: TGTGCCAGAGCCTTAGGAGAGACCCAGTACTTC. The full variable domain, completed using reference TRBV2 and TRBJ2-5, is EPEVTQTPSHQVTQMGQEVILRCVPISNHLYFYWYRQILGQKVEFLVSFYNNEISEKSEIFDDQFSVERPDGSNFTLKIRSTKLEDSAMYFCARALGETQYFGPGTRLLVL.

The rearrangement joins TRBV13 to TRBJ2-7; D ambiguous. V was cut by 1 base and J by 3 bases, with 4 bases left in between. Germline V gene lookup returns CDR1 PRHDT and CDR2 FYEKMQ (reference sequence). CDR3 size: 12 residues. CDR3 sequence (DNA): TGTGCCAGCAGCTTAGCTTTCTACGAGCAGTACTTC. This codes for CASSLAFYEQYF.

This clone was observed once. This CDR3 is CASSDRLSYGYTF. The CDR3 nucleotides read TGTGCCAGCAGTGACAGGTTGAGTTATGGCTACACCTTC. V and J are TRBV6-5 and TRBJ1-2, with a possible D match to TRBD1 (6 bases). Germline assignment: CDR1 MNHEY and CDR2 SVGAGI. V shed 5 bases and J shed 5 bases, with 12 bases lying between them. This CDR3 comprises 13 residues.

The chain has TRBV27 and TRBJ1-2, with 7 bases lining up with TRBD1. Germline CDR1 MNHEY, CDR2 SMNVEV (reference sequence). The CDR3 is made up of 14 amino acids. J gave up 4 bases and V 6 bases, and 8 bases lay outside the gene matches. CDR3 loop: CASRGTGTAYGYTF. The CDR3 DNA reads TGTGCCAGCAGGGGAACCGGGACAGCCTATGGCTACACCTTC.

This clone has a handful of counts. The chain links TRBV28 to TRBJ1-1; D remains unclear. The CDR3 extends over 14 amino acids. Trimming removed 5 bases at V and 3 bases at J, with 13 bases between. Germline lookup yields CDR1 MDHEN and CDR2 SYDVKM. The CDR3: CASSPPGSHTEAFF. The CDR3 DNA follows: TGTGCCAGCAGTCCCCCGGGATCCCACACTGAAGCTTTCTTT.

The chain employs TRBV19 and TRBJ1-5; D remains ambiguous. The CDR3 loop spans 14 amino acids. From germline, CDR1 is LNHDA and CDR2 SQIVND (reference sequence). Trimming pared 5 bases from V and 3 bases from J, leaving 11 bases between. This CDR3 is CASSREKFNQPQHF. In DNA form, the CDR3 reads TGTGCCAGTAGTCGGGAGAAGTTCAATCAGCCCCAGCATTTT.

The chain couples TRBV14 to TRBJ2-5; D not resolved. The end of the DNA is better explained by TRBJ2-7, so the J call may be wrong. Germline CDR1 reads SGHDN; CDR2 reads FVKESK. This CDR3 is 13 amino acids long. This chain's CDR3 is CASSNYKDYEQYF. CDR3 sequence (DNA): TGTGCCAGCAGCAACTACAAGGACTACGAGCAGTACTTC.

CDR3 sequence (DNA): TGTGCCAGCAGCGAACAGGGGGCCGGTGAGCAGTTCTTC. Translating gives CASSEQGAGEQFF. The V call is TRBV2, the J call TRBJ2-1, with TRBD1 identical over 9 bases. Germline values: CDR1 SNHLY, CDR2 FYNNEI. The CDR3 spans 13 residues. Losses at the gene ends were 6 bases for V and 9 bases for J; bases not matched to a gene: 6.

The chain joins TRBV5-1 to TRBJ1-2; no definite D call. The germline V gene encodes CDR1 SGHRS and CDR2 YFSETQ. Trimming took off 4 bases at V and 2 bases at J, with 12 bases between the two ends. This CDR3 spans 14 amino acids. The CDR3 bases are TGCGCCAGCAGCGACGGACCAACAAACTATGGCTACACCTTC. Translating gives CASSDGPTNYGYTF.

The chain links TRBV6-6 to TRBJ1-5; 8 bases fit TRBD1. Trimming cost V 2 bases and J 0 bases; bases outside gene matches: 3. Germline V gene sequence: CDR1 MNHNY, CDR2 SVGAGI (reference sequence). This CDR3 region has 16 residues. The CDR3 DNA sequence: TGTGCCAGCAGTTACGGACAGGGCTATAGCAATCAGCCCCAGCATTTT. Its protein is CASSYGQGYSNQPQHF.

The genes are TRBV7-8 and TRBJ1-3; 9 positions agree with TRBD1. This CDR3 region has 15 residues. The V and J ends lost 5 bases and 1 base, in that order; junction bases with no gene match: 3. In germline, CDR1 is SGHVS, CDR2 FQNEAQ. In DNA form, the CDR3 reads TGTGCCAGCAGCCCGACAGGGGGGTCTGGAAACACCATATATTTT. Protein product: CASSPTGGSGNTIYF. Complete variable domain (other parts from reference TRBV7-8 and TRBJ1-3): GAGVSQSPRYKVAKRGQDVALRCDPISGHVSLFWYQQALGQGPEFLTYFQNEAQLDKSGLPSDRFFAERPEGSVSTLKIQRTQQEDSAVYLCASSPTGGSGNTIYFGEGSWLTVV.

The count of this clone is one. CDR3 in amino acids: CASNQRGTGNQPQHF. CDR3 nucleotide sequence: TGTGCCAGCAATCAAAGGGGGACAGGGAATCAGCCCCAGCATTTT. V and J are TRBV2 and TRBJ1-5; 9 bases map to TRBD1. There are 15 residues in the CDR3. Losses at the gene ends were 7 bases for V and 4 bases for J; bases not matched to a gene: 8. Germline V lookup: CDR1 SNHLY, CDR2 FYNNEI.

The V call is TRBV7-8, the J call TRBJ2-3; the D gene is possibly TRBD2 (5 bases). V was pared by 2 bases and J by 1 base, with 16 bases between. This CDR3 region has 17 residues. From germline, CDR1 is SGHVS and CDR2 FQNEAQ. The CDR3 protein is CASSLYLRGWGTDTQYF. CDR3 DNA: TGTGCCAGCAGCTTATACCTCAGAGGGTGGGGCACAGATACGCAGTATTTT.

This clone was counted only a few times. The V gene is TRBV27, the J gene TRBJ1-6; D unclear. CDR3 length: 13 amino acids. Germline CDR1 and CDR2: MNHEY and SMNVEV (reference sequence). V dropped 5 bases and J dropped 2 bases, with 4 bases sitting between them. The DNA for the CDR3 is TGTGCCAGCAGTCAACCCTATAATTCACCCCTCCACTTT. Protein: CASSQPYNSPLHF.

V is TRBV18 and J is TRBJ2-4; the D gene could be TRBD1 or TRBD2 (6 bases each). Trimming pared 1 base from V and 6 bases from J, leaving 10 bases between. In germline, CDR1 is KGHSH, CDR2 LQKENI. The CDR3 length is 14 residues. The CDR3 nucleotides are TGTGCCAGCTCACCACGGGGGCGGGGAAACATTCAGTACTTC. Translating gives CASSPRGRGNIQYF.

This chain connects TRBV11-1 to TRBJ2-3, with D uncertain. V lost 4 bases and J 2 bases, leaving 10 bases between the germline ends. The germline V gene has CDR1 SGHAT and CDR2 FQDESV (reference sequence). This CDR3 has 14 residues. The CDR3 DNA reads TGTGCCAGCAGCTCGTTCTGGGACACAGATACGCAGTATTTT. Translating it yields CASSSFWDTDTQYF. The whole variable domain, filled in from reference TRBV11-1 and TRBJ2-3, reads EAEVAQSPRYKITEKSQAVAFWCDPISGHATLYWYRQILGQGPELLVQFQDESVVDDSQLPKDRFSAERLKGVDSTLKIQPAELGDSAMYLCASSSFWDTDTQYFGPGTRLTVL.

The V gene is TRBV7-9, the J gene TRBJ2-2; TRBD2 agrees at 12 bases. Germline V gives CDR1 SEHNR, CDR2 FQNEAQ (reference sequence). The CDR3 consists of 16 residues. V gave up 5 bases and J gave up 9 bases; unmatched junction bases: 10. The CDR3 DNA follows: TGTGCCAGCAGCGTCTCTAGCGGGGGGGATCAGAGGGAGCTGTTTTTT. Encoded protein: CASSVSSGGDQRELFF.

On this clone: One junction end does not reproduce the germline sequence, and a read error may be involved. The rearrangement joins TRBV14 to TRBJ1-2; possibly TRBD1 for D (6 bases). The CDR3 is 12 amino acids. Germline CDR1 and CDR2: SGHDN and FVKESK. The CDR3 here is CASSQYWGLNVF. CDR3 nucleotide sequence: TGTGCCAGCAGCCAATATTGGGGGCTTAATGTCTTC.

Points on this clone: This is likely a read error, given that the CDR3 carries no conserved phenylalanine or tryptophan at its end. It is unclear where the CDR3 begins or ends on the DNA, so no DNA is shown, and the CDR3 is as TCRdb lists it. The V call is TRBV23-1, the J call TRBJ1-6. Being an ORF, TRBV23-1 has a function that is uncertain. The CDR3 contains 10 residues when both ends are counted. CDR3 sequence reads: CASSPSGGPL.

This chain uses TRBV10-2 with TRBJ2-4; D may match TRBD1 or TRBD2 (6 bases each). The CDR3 is 14 amino acids. The germline gives CDR1 WSHSY, CDR2 SAAADI. Trimming removed 3 bases from V and 6 bases from J, with 12 bases in between. CDR3 in amino acids: CASSDGGLRNIQYF. The CDR3 coding sequence is TGCGCCAGCAGTGATGGGGGGCTTCGAAACATTCAGTACTTC.

This sequence joins TRBV5-1 and TRBJ2-1, with 10 bases lining up with TRBD1. V shed 4 bases and J 2 bases; nucleotides not matched to a gene: 9. This CDR3 is 17 amino acids long. Per germline, CDR1 SGHRS and CDR2 YFSETQ. The CDR3 bases are TGCGCCAGCAGCCACGAGGACAGGGGGATCACCTACAATGAGCAGTTCTTC. Protein product: CASSHEDRGITYNEQFF.

The chain combines TRBV6-1 with TRBJ1-2; no firm D call. This CDR3 is built from 13 residues. The germline V and J ends were trimmed by 4 bases and 8 bases, with 14 bases remaining between them. The V gene's germline CDR1 is MNHNS and CDR2 SASEGT. The CDR3 protein is CASSGGTDWGYTF. The CDR3 nucleotides read TGTGCCAGCAGTGGGGGAACCGACTGGGGCTACACCTTC.

The table lists this clone with a few counts. The rearrangement joins TRBV5-4 to TRBJ1-6; D gene ambiguous. The CDR3 runs 14 residues. Germline CDR1 and CDR2: SGHNT and YYREEE (reference sequence). Deletions cut 5 bases from V and 6 bases from J, with 12 bases between. CDR3 coding DNA: TGTGCCAGCAGTGCTGCTGGCCCTAATTCACCCCTCCACTTT. Translating it yields CASSAAGPNSPLHF. The whole variable domain, remainder taken from reference TRBV5-4 and TRBJ1-6, is ETGVTQSPTHLIKTRGQQVTLRCSSQSGHNTVSWYQQALGQGPQFIFQYYREEENGRGNFPPRFSGLQFPNYSSELNVNALELDDSALYLCASSAAGPNSPLHFGNGTRLTVT.